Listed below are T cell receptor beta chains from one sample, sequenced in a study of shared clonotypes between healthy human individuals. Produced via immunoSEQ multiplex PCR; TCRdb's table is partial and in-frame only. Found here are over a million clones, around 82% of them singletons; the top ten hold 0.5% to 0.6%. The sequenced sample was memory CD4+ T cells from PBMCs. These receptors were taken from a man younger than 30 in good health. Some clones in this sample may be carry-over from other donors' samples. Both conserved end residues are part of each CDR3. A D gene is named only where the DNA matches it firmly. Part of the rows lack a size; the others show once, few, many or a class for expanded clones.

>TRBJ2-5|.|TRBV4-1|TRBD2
CASSQGGAAGTDKTQYF
TGCGCCAGCAGCCAAGGGGGAGCAGCGGGAACTGATAAGACCCAGTACTTC
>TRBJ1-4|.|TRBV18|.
CASSPRSTNEKLFF
TGTGCCAGCTCACCACGCTCGACTAATGAAAAACTGTTTTTT
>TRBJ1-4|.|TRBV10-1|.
CASRGPREKLFF
TGCGCCAGCAGGGGACCTAGGGAAAAACTGTTTTTT
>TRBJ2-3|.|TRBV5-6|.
CASSLLPDTQYF
TGTGCCAGCAGCTTGCTTCCAGATACGCAGTATTTT
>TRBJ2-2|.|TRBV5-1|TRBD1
CASSLGFRTGDTGELFF
TGCGCCAGCAGCTTGGGGTTTAGGACAGGGGACACCGGGGAGCTGTTTTTT
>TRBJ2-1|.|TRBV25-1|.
CASRSQGGRYEQFF
TGTGCCAGCAGGAGCCAAGGGGGAAGGTATGAGCAGTTCTTC
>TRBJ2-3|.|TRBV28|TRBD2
CASRGGTSGTTSTDTQYF
TGTGCCAGCAGGGGTGGGACTAGCGGGACGACTAGCACAGATACGCAGTATTTT
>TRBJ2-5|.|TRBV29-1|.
CSVEERQGRETQYF
TGCAGCGTTGAAGAAAGGCAGGGGAGAGAGACCCAGTACTTC
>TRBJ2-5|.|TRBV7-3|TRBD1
CASSPNRQGEGPQYF
TGTGCCAGCAGCCCCAACCGACAGGGGGAAGGGCCCCAGTACTTC
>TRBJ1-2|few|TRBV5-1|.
CASSFDYYGYTF
TGCGCCAGCAGCTTCGACTACTATGGCTACACCTTC
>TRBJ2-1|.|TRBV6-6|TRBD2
CASSYLQTSGDNEQFF
TGTGCCAGCAGTTACTTACAGACTAGCGGAGACAATGAGCAGTTCTTC
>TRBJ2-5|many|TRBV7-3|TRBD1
CASSLGQGETQYF
TGTGCCAGCAGCTTGGGACAGGGAGAGACCCAGTACTTC
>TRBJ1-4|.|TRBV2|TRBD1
CASQRPWDRTNEKLFF
TGTGCCTCCCAACGGCCCTGGGACAGAACTAATGAAAAACTGTTTTTT
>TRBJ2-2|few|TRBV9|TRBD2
CASSVEPAGEDTGELFF
TGTGCCAGCAGCGTAGAGCCTGCGGGGGAGGACACCGGGGAGCTGTTTTTT
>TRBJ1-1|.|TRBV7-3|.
CASSLTGGNTEAFF
TGTGCCAGCAGCTTAACAGGGGGTAACACTGAAGCTTTCTTT
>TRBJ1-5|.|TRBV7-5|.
CVRSLSSHPSKGASNQPQHF
TGTGTCAGAAGCTTATCTTCCCACCCGAGTAAGGGGGCTAGCAATCAGCCCCAGCATTTT
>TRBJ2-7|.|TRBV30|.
CAWSRGSYEQYF
TGTGCCTGGAGCAGAGGGAGCTACGAGCAGTACTTC
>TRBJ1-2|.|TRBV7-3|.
CASSLRAGYGYTF
TGTGCCAGCAGCTTACGGGCAGGTTATGGCTACACCTTC
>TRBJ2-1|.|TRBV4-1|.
CASSQGRLLATYNEQFF
TGCGCCAGCAGCCAAGGGAGGTTGCTAGCGACTTACAATGAGCAGTTCTTC
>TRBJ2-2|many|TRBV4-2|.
CASSQGRKNTGELFF
TGTGCCAGCAGCCAAGGGCGGAAGAACACCGGGGAGCTGTTTTTT
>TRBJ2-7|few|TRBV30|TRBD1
CAWTRDRGLSEQYF
TGTGCCTGGACCCGGGACAGGGGGCTCTCCGAGCAGTACTTC
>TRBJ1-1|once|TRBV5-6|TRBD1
CASTPRLDRYNTEAFF
TGTGCCAGCACCCCAAGACTGGACAGGTATAACACTGAAGCTTTCTTT
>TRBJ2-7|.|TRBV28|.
CASSIKHEQYF
TGTGCCAGCAGTATTAAGCACGAGCAGTACTTC